This T cell receptor (beta chain) originates from a study of blood T cell repertoires in COVID-19. In germline, CDR1 is LNHDA, CDR2 SQIVND (reference sequence). CDR3 length: 13 amino acids. Trimming cost V 4 bases and J 10 bases; bases outside gene matches: 6. This clone was observed once. The repertoire was sequenced with immunoSEQ multiplex PCR; TCRdb's copy has only in-frame clones and lacks some. This table holds 200,000 to 300,000 clones, roughly 90% found once. The source is a man between 60 and 75 years old who had recovered from COVID-19. Specimen: peripheral blood. The V and J genes are TRBV19 and TRBJ1-5, with TRBD1 matching over 8 bases. The CDR3 DNA follows: TGTGCCAGTAGTACAGGGGGCCTCACACCCCAGCATTTT. Its translation: CASSTGGLTPQHF.